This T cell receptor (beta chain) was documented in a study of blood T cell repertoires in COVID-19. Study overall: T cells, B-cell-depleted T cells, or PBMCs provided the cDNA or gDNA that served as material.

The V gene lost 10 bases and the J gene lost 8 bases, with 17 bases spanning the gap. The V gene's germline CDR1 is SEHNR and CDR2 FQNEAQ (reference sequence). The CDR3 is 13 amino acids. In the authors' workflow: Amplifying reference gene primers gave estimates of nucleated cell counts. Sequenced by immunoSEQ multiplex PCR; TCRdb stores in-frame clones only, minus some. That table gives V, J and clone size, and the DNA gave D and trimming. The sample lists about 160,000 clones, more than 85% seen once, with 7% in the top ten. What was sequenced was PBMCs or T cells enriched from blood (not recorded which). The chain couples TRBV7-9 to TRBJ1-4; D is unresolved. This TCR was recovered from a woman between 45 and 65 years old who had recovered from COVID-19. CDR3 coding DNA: TGTGCCATTCCGGCCGGAGGTGCGGAAAAACTGTTTTTT. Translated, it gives CAIPAGGAEKLFF. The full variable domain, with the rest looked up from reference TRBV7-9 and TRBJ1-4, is DTGVSQNPRHKITKRGQNVTFRCDPISEHNRLYWYRQTLGQGPEFLTYFQNEAQLEKSRLLSDRFSAERPKGSFSTLEIQRTEQGDSAMYLCAIPAGGAEKLFFGSGTQLSVL.